The sequence of this TCR beta chain was determined in a study of graft-versus-host responses after intestinal transplantation. This CDR3 is built from 16 residues. V lost 3 bases and J lost 2, with 15 bases in between. Germline V gene lookup returns CDR1 MGHRA and CDR2 YSYEKL. The table came from immunoSEQ multiplex PCR; TCRdb's copy has only in-frame clones and leaves some out. Of 9,000 to 10,000 clones listed, 30% are singletons. V gene TRBV4-1 combines with J gene TRBJ2-3; no definite D call. Sequences were derived from alloreactive CD4+ T cells from a mixed lymphocyte reaction culture, sampled before intestinal transplant. Noted subset: CFSE-low proliferating T cells sorted from approximately 6-day pre-transplant mixed lymphocyte reaction (GvH or HvG direction). The receptor was isolated from a human patient who received an intestinal transplant. In nucleotides, the CDR3 is TGCGCCAGCAGCCACCCCCAGCTTACCCTCACAGATACGCAGTATTTT. Amino acids: CASSHPQLTLTDTQYF.